Listed here is a single T cell receptor beta chain. In the original processing: Amplification of reference gene primers was used by the study to estimate nucleated cell counts. Some clones are missing from TCRdb's copy, which holds only in-frame ones; the method was immunoSEQ multiplex PCR. V and J calls and clone size are those listed in that table; D and trimming were worked out from the DNA. The profile shows roughly 330,000 clones, around 83% of them singletons. This sample stems from a study of blood T cell repertoires in COVID-19. The overall study: Some COVID-19 samples were acute and others convalescent; all came from the United States, Italy and Spain. Sources were T cells, B-cell-depleted T cells, or PBMCs; the material itself was cDNA or gDNA.

Germline assignment: CDR1 LGHDT and CDR2 YNNKEL (reference sequence). The CDR3 runs to 13 residues. V was clipped by 4 bases and J by 5 bases, with 8 bases between them. The chain employs TRBV3-1 (or the pseudogene TRBV3-2) and TRBJ2-2, with no clear D. The sample was peripheral blood. The origin of this receptor is a woman in her forties or fifties with acute or convalescent COVID-19. CDR3 in DNA: TGTGCCAGCAGCCCTAGTGGGACCGGGGAGCTGTTTTTT. Its translation is CASSPSGTGELFF.